A selection of T cell receptor beta chains follows, all from one sample in a study of tumor-infiltrating lymphocytes in primary liver carcinoma. MiXCR, run by TCRdb on the multiplex PCR reads, gives a single entry per CDR3 protein. Of 300,000 to 350,000 distinct CDR3 sequences in the sample, almost 65% are singletons; the top ten hold 5.5% to 8%. What was sequenced was peripheral blood. These receptors were taken from a man in his forties with primary liver carcinoma and hepatitis B virus infection. The CDR3 runs from the conserved cysteine through the conserved F or W. The D gene is left open where the match is weak. The size entry is marked missing in some rows and otherwise reads once, few, many or a size class.

>-|13|TRBJ2-7|TRBV11-2|-
TGTGCCAGCAACTTAGCGAGCACCTACGAGGAGTACTTC
CASNLASTYEEYF
>TRBD2|16|TRBJ2-3|TRBV6-6|-
TGTGCCAGCAGTAACTCGGGACTAGCGGGAGTGGTCACGCAGTATTTT
CASSNSGLAGVVTQYF
>TRBD2|17|TRBJ2-1|TRBV4-2|-
TGTGCCAGCAGCCAAGATACCAGTAGCGGGGCATACAATGAGCAGTTCTTC
CASSQDTSSGAYNEQFF
>-|15|TRBJ1-5|TRBV6-2/TRBV6-3|-
TGTGCCAGCACTCTGGACAGCTATAGCAATCAGCCCCAGAATTTT
CASTLDSYSNQPQNF
>-|12|TRBJ2-3|TRBV11-2|once
TGTGCCAGCATCCTACCCGCGGATACGCAGTATTTT
CASILPADTQYF
>-|15|TRBJ2-2|TRBV6-1|many
TGTGCCAGCAGTGAATGGCGGAGGAACACCGGGGAGCTGTTTTTT
CASSEWRRNTGELFF
>TRBD2|13|TRBJ2-7|TRBV11-2|medium-sized
TGTGCCAGCAGCCCCAATAGCGGGATCGAGCAGTACTTC
CASSPNSGIEQYF
>TRBD1|12|TRBJ1-4|TRBV30|-
TGTGCCTGCGGGACAGGGGGTGAAGAACTGTTTTTT
CACGTGGEELFF
>TRBD2|19|TRBJ2-3|TRBV4-1|many
TGCGCCAGCAGCCAAGGAATGAGAGAACTGGGGAGGGGCGGCGGGACGCAGTATTTT
CASSQGMRELGRGGGTQYF
>-|13|TRBJ2-7|TRBV6-4|-
TGTGCCAGCAGTGCTGTCAGGGACGGCGAGCAGTACTTC
CASSAVRDGEQYF
>-|14|TRBJ1-5|TRBV6-5|many
TGTGCCAGCAGTTTGCAGGGGAATAAGGAGCCCCAGCATTTT
CASSLQGNKEPQHF
>-|15|TRBJ2-7|TRBV11-2|-
TGTGTCAGCAGCTCGCTCGGGTCGCTCGGCTACGAGCAGTATTTC
CVSSSLGSLGYEQYF
>TRBD2|16|TRBJ2-1|TRBV11-1|-
TGTGCCAGTAGCACGGACACCGGGACTAGAGTCGGTGAGCAGTTCTTC
CASSTDTGTRVGEQFF
>-|17|TRBJ2-7|TRBV6-1|-
TGTGCCAGCAGAAGTTACTATAGCGGTGGGAGCTCCTACGAGCAGTACTTC
CASRSYYSGGSSYEQYF
>-|17|TRBJ2-6|TRBV11-1|-
TGTGCCAGCAGCTTTATCCCACAGTGGGCTGGGGCCAACGTCCTGACTTTC
CASSFIPQWAGANVLTF
>TRBD2|12|TRBJ2-7|TRBV11-1|once
TGTGCCAGCATCCCGACTAGCGGGAGGTCATACTTC
CASIPTSGRSYF
>-|14|TRBJ1-1|TRBV5-1|-
TGCGCCAGCAGCGTCCTCGGGGGGAACACTGAAGCTTTCTTT
CASSVLGGNTEAFF
>-|12|TRBJ2-3|TRBV29-1|-
TGCAGCGATCAAGCTCCTAGCGACACCCGCCATTTT
CSDQAPSDTRHF
>-|14|TRBJ2-5|TRBV24-1|-
TGTGCCACCCCCTGGAGGTGCTACCAAGAGACCCAGTACTTC
CATPWRCYQETQYF
>TRBD2|15|TRBJ2-5|TRBV4-1|many
TGCGCCAGCAGCCAATTGACTAGCGGGAGTGAGACCCAGTACTTC
CASSQLTSGSETQYF
>-|15|TRBJ2-7|TRBV11-2|-
TGTGCCAGCAGCTTAGTGGGCGGTTCAAGGTACGAGCAATACTTC
CASSLVGGSRYEQYF
>-|12|TRBJ2-5|TRBV5-1|few
TGCGCCAGCAGGCAGGGGACAGAGACCCAGTACTTC
CASRQGTETQYF
>TRBD2|17|TRBJ2-2|TRBV4-1|-
TGCGCCAGCAGCCACGGACGACTAGCGGTTTGGACCCGGGAGCTGTTTTTT
CASSHGRLAVWTRELFF
>TRBD1|13|TRBJ1-2|TRBV11-1|many
TGTGCCAGCAGCTCGGGACAGAACTATGGCTACACCTTC
CASSSGQNYGYTF
>-|15|TRBJ2-2|TRBV12-3/TRBV12-4|many
TGTGCCAGCAGTTTCCCATTACAGGCGACCGGGGAGCTGTTTTTT
CASSFPLQATGELFF
>-|13|TRBJ2-1|TRBV7-9|few
TGTGCCAGCAGCTTAATGGAGGGTGATGAGCAGTTCTTC
CASSLMEGDEQFF
>TRBD1|14|TRBJ2-3|TRBV6-5|many
TGTGCCAGCAGTGAGGGGGCAAGCACAGATACGCAGTATTTT
CASSEGASTDTQYF
>-|14|TRBJ2-3|TRBV11-2|-
TGTGCCAGCATCCCAAGGGCGTCGGCAGATACGCAGTATTTT
CASIPRASADTQYF
>-|13|TRBJ2-7|TRBV30|-
TGTGCCTGGAGGAAACCCGGAGCCTACGAGCAGTACTTC
CAWRKPGAYEQYF
>-|15|TRBJ1-1|TRBV28|few
TGTGCCAGCAGTTTTTGGGGTGACATGAACACTGAAGCTTTCTTT
CASSFWGDMNTEAFF
>-|13|TRBJ1-5|TRBV4-2|many
TGTGCCAGCAGCCAAGATACCGATCAGCCCCAGCATTTT
CASSQDTDQPQHF
>-|18|TRBJ1-2|TRBV10-3|-
TGTGCCATCAGTGTTTTGGGGGGCCCCCTGGAGACTAACTATGGCTACACCTTC
CAISVLGGPLETNYGYTF
>TRBD1|16|TRBJ2-7|TRBV11-2|-
TGTGCCAACAGCTTCCGTGGACAGGGGTTCGCCTACGAGCAGTACTTC
CANSFRGQGFAYEQYF
>TRBD2|19|TRBJ2-1|TRBV5-1|few
TGCGCCAGCAGCCGACAGGGACTAGCGGGACTGGGGGTTTACAATGAGCAGTTCTTC
CASSRQGLAGLGVYNEQFF
>-|15|TRBJ2-1|TRBV11-3|-
TGTGCCAGTAGCCCCCTGGCAGGCTCCTACAATGAGCAGTTCTTC
CASSPLAGSYNEQFF
>TRBD2|15|TRBJ2-1|TRBV4-2|-
TGTGCCAGCAGCGGAACTAGCGGAATTATCAATGAGCAGTTCTTC
CASSGTSGIINEQFF
>TRBD2|15|TRBJ2-2|TRBV5-4|-
TGTGCCAGCAGCCGGACTAGCGGAAACACCTGGGAGCTGTTTTTT
CASSRTSGNTWELFF
>-|15|TRBJ1-5|TRBV4-1|-
TGCGCCAGCAGCCAAGACGAGGTGATTGTGCAGCCCCAGCGTTTT
CASSQDEVIVQPQRF
>TRBD1|15|TRBJ2-7|TRBV5-1|-
TGCGCCAGCAGCTTGGGGGGGACAGGGGAACGGAGGCAGTACTTC
CASSLGGTGERRQYF
>-|14|TRBJ1-2|TRBV6-6|few
TGTGCCAGCAGCGCCCCCGGCTCCAACTATGGCTACACCTTC
CASSAPGSNYGYTF
>TRBD1|15|TRBJ2-2|TRBV5-4|few
TGTGCCAGCAGCTTGGAGGGGGCGCGGGCCGGGGAGCTGTTTTTT
CASSLEGARAGELFF
>-|15|TRBJ1-3|TRBV13|few
TGTGCCAGCAGCTTGCAGGGGATGTCTGGAAACACCATATATTTT
CASSLQGMSGNTIYF
>-|16|TRBJ1-6|TRBV6-1|-
TGTGCCAGCAGTGGTGAGTGGAGCTCCTATAATTCACCCCTCCACTTT
CASSGEWSSYNSPLHF
>TRBD1|14|TRBJ2-2|TRBV10-3|-
TGTGCCATCGATGGGACAGATAACACCGGGGAGCTGTTTTTT
CAIDGTDNTGELFF
>TRBD2|14|TRBJ2-7|TRBV30|-
TGTGCCTGGAACGGGCTGCGGGGGATCTACGAGCAGTACTTC
CAWNGLRGIYEQYF